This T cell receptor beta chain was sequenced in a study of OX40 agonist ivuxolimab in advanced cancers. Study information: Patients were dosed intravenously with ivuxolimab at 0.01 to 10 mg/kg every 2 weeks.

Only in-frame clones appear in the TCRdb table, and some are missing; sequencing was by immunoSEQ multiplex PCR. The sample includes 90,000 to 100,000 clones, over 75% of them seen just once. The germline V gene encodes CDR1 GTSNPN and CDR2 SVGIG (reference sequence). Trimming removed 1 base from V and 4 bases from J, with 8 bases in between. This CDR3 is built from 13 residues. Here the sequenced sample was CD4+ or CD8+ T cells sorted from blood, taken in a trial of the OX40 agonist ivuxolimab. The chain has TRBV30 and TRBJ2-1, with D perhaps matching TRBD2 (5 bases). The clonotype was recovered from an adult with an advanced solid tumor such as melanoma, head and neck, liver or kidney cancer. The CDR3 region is CAWSETGYNEQFF. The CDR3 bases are TGTGCCTGGAGTGAAACGGGGTACAATGAGCAGTTCTTC.